This T cell receptor (beta chain) stems from a study of T cell responses to AZD1222 COVID-19 vaccine. Study results and limitations: There were vaccine-associated CD4 TCRs across spike, dominant at 160-218 and 743-854. Epitopes outside B.1.351 and B.1.1.7 mutated regions reportedly drew nearly half of spike TCRs.

About this clone itself: Its antigen is currently unknown.

Clones were read by immunoSEQ multiplex PCR, and TCRdb kept only the in-frame ones, dropping some. The profile shows some 74,000 clones, nearly 90% of them singletons. The CDR3 extends over 15 amino acids. Trimming stripped 6 bases from V and 3 bases from J, with 12 bases between. The germline V gene has CDR1 SGHTA and CDR2 FQGNSA. This receptor was identified in an adult who received the AZD1222 COVID-19 vaccine. V gene TRBV7-2 combines with J gene TRBJ2-6, with TRBD2 as a possible D gene (5 bases). This specimen consisted of peripheral blood, obtained 28 days after the second AZD1222 dose. The CDR3 DNA sequence: TGTGCCAGCAGTCGAGAGGGTGGTGGGGCCAACGTCCTGACTTTC. It is translated as CASSREGGGANVLTF.